This is a list of T cell receptor beta chains from one sample in a study of blood T cell repertoires in COVID-19. The method was immunoSEQ multiplex PCR; TCRdb's version includes in-frame clones alone and lacks a portion of them. The data show some 230,000 clones, with around 83% seen just once and roughly 10% held by the top ten. Sequenced material: peripheral blood. The receptors were gathered from a woman aged 50 to 60 with COVID-19, enrolled during active disease. Each CDR3 is given with its conserved first and last residue. The D gene is left open where the match is weak. Rows give clone size only sometimes, using once, few, many, or a class for an expanded clone.

abundance,v_gene,d_gene,j_gene,CDR3nt,CDR3aa
once,TRBV15,NA,TRBJ1-1,TGTGCCACCAGCAGAGATTACAGCACTGAAGCTTTCTTT,CATSRDYSTEAFF
many,TRBV6-4,NA,TRBJ2-2,TGTGCCAGCAGTGACTCGGAGGTCCCCGGGGAGCTGTTTTTT,CASSDSEVPGELFF
NA,TRBV28,TRBD2,TRBJ2-3,TGTGCCAGCAGTTCCTTCAAACTAGCGGGTTTCACAGATACGCAGTATTTT,CASSSFKLAGFTDTQYF
NA,TRBV30,NA,TRBJ1-1,TGTGCCTGGAGACTGGGACTCCCGAACACTGAAGCTTTCTTT,CAWRLGLPNTEAFF
NA,TRBV27,TRBD1,TRBJ2-3,TGTGCCAGCAGTTTATCTCTTTACCGGGACAGGACGTCAGATACGCAGTATTTT,CASSLSLYRDRTSDTQYF
NA,TRBV28,TRBD1,TRBJ1-2,TGTGCCAGCAGTATGGGACAGGGGATCTATGGCTACACCTTC,CASSMGQGIYGYTF
NA,TRBV11-2,NA,TRBJ2-7,TGTGCCAGCAGCTTAGGCGGCAGCTCCTACGAGCAGTACTTC,CASSLGGSSYEQYF
few,TRBV28,NA,TRBJ1-3,TGTGCCAGCAGTGTTCCCAGGGGAAACACCATATATTTT,CASSVPRGNTIYF
NA,TRBV27,TRBD1,TRBJ1-4,TGTGCCAGCAGTTTTTACAGGGGTTCAACTAATGAAAAACTGTTTTTT,CASSFYRGSTNEKLFF
NA,TRBV11-3,NA,TRBJ1-2,TGTGCCAGCTCTAAAGAGAACTATGGCTACACCTTC,CASSKENYGYTF
NA,TRBV6-5,TRBD1,TRBJ2-1,TGTGCCAGCAGTCCCCGGGACAGGGTTAACCATGAGCAGTTCTTC,CASSPRDRVNHEQFF
NA,TRBV13,NA,TRBJ1-2,TGTGCCAGCAGCTTCGCAGGGGCTAACTATGGCTACACCTTC,CASSFAGANYGYTF
NA,TRBV12-3/TRBV12-4,NA,TRBJ1-2,TGTGCCAGCAGTCTCGACAGAAACTATGGCTACACCTTC,CASSLDRNYGYTF
NA,TRBV5-1,NA,TRBJ2-3,TGCGCCAGCAGCTTGGCCCAGAAAACAGATACGCAGTATTTT,CASSLAQKTDTQYF
NA,TRBV6-2/TRBV6-3,NA,TRBJ2-2,TGTGCCAGCAGCCGTCCTTTTATCGGGGGAGGCACCGGGGAGCTGTTTTTT,CASSRPFIGGGTGELFF
NA,TRBV28,NA,TRBJ1-5,TGTGCCAGCAGTTTTAACTGGTGGGGCACTGATAATAGCAATCAGCCCCAGCATTTT,CASSFNWWGTDNSNQPQHF
NA,TRBV5-4,NA,TRBJ1-1,TGTGCCAGCAGCTTGGGCCGCAAGCTTCCGAACACTGAAGCTTTCTTT,CASSLGRKLPNTEAFF
NA,TRBV9,TRBD2,TRBJ2-1,TGTGCCAGCAGCCCACGGGGGGGCCACAATGAGCAGTTCTTC,CASSPRGGHNEQFF
once,TRBV11-2,TRBD2,TRBJ2-1,TGTGCCAGCAGCTCCTGGACTAGCGGGGGGCTGAGCTCCTACAATGAGCAGTTCTTC,CASSSWTSGGLSSYNEQFF
NA,TRBV11-2,NA,TRBJ1-1,TGTGCCAGCAGCTTATGGGGGCCGGGCACTGAAGCTTTCTTT,CASSLWGPGTEAFF
once,TRBV7-3,NA,TRBJ2-1,TGTGCCAGCAGCTTAAACAGGTGGGGCAATGAGCAGTTCTTC,CASSLNRWGNEQFF
few,TRBV3-1/TRBV3-2,NA,TRBJ2-2,TGTGCCAGCGAGAGAGGGACCGGGGAGCTGTTTTTT,CASERGTGELFF
NA,TRBV24-1,NA,TRBJ2-3,TGTGCCACCAGTGGTAAGGCGGGTACGCAGTATTTT,CATSGKAGTQYF
NA,TRBV9,NA,TRBJ2-2,TGTGCCAGCAGCGGACACAGGGCCGGGGAGCTGTTTTTT,CASSGHRAGELFF
NA,TRBV9,TRBD1,TRBJ2-5,TGTGCCAGCAGCCCGCGGACAGGAGGCCAAGAGACCCAGTACTTC,CASSPRTGGQETQYF
NA,TRBV6-6,TRBD1,TRBJ2-7,TGTGCCAGCAGTCAGGGACAGACCTACGAGCAGTACTTC,CASSQGQTYEQYF
NA,TRBV2,NA,TRBJ2-1,TGTGCCAGCAGTGAACCCAGAATATACAATGAGCAGTTCTTC,CASSEPRIYNEQFF
NA,TRBV5-1,TRBD1,TRBJ2-6,TGCGCCAGCAGCCCTAAGGGACAGGGGGTAACTGGGGCCAACGTCCTGACTTTC,CASSPKGQGVTGANVLTF
once,TRBV5-1,TRBD2,TRBJ2-3,TGCGCCAGCAGCTTCTCCCTACTAGCGGGGGGCACAGATACGCAGTATTTT,CASSFSLLAGGTDTQYF
NA,TRBV5-6,NA,TRBJ2-3,TGTGCCAGCAGCTCACGGGGTCGGTGGGCAGATACGCAGTATTTT,CASSSRGRWADTQYF
NA,TRBV5-1,NA,TRBJ1-1,TGCGCCAGCAGCTTGTGGCAGTACACTGAAGCTTTCTTT,CASSLWQYTEAFF
NA,TRBV5-1,NA,TRBJ2-2,TGCGCCAGCAGCTTGGGGGCTAACACCGGGGAGCTGTTTTTT,CASSLGANTGELFF
NA,TRBV5-1,TRBD2,TRBJ2-2,TGCGCCAGCAGCCCGGGGAGGGCGAGCACCGGGGAGCTGTTTTTT,CASSPGRASTGELFF
NA,TRBV11-2,TRBD1,TRBJ1-4,TGTGCCAGCAGTAAAACGACCGGGACAGGGGACGAAAAACTGTTTTTT,CASSKTTGTGDEKLFF
NA,TRBV12-3/TRBV12-4,NA,TRBJ1-1,TGTGCCAGCAGTCCGGGAGGGCGCACTGAAGCTTTCTTT,CASSPGGRTEAFF
many,TRBV11-1,TRBD1,TRBJ1-1,TGTGCCAGCAGTCCATACAGGGGGAACACTGAAGCTTTCTTT,CASSPYRGNTEAFF